The 2 T cell receptor beta chains below come from one sample, sequenced in a study of a mutant IDH1 vaccine in newly diagnosed glioma. Time point in this sample: baseline, week 1 (first vaccination visit). This sample's treatment: pre-vaccination baseline after standard-of-care therapy. Assay: immunoSEQ multiplex PCR; the TCRdb copy retains only in-frame clones and omits some. This sample carries about 51,000 clones, about three quarters of them seen once, and the ten largest clones take about 2%. Sequences were derived from PBMCs, sampled from a glioma patient treated with radiotherapy, temozolomide or both. All receptors come from a woman aged 40 to 55 with glioma.

This chain joins TRBV30 and TRBJ1-3, with D uncertain. The V end was cut by 3 bases, the J end by 4 bases, with 7 bases between. Germline V CDR1 and CDR2: GTSNPN, SVGIG (reference sequence). CDR3 size: 12 residues. The CDR3: CAWRVGGNTIYF. The CDR3, as DNA: TGTGCCTGGAGGGTAGGAGGAAACACCATATATTTT.

The V call is TRBV21-1, the J call TRBJ1-6; the table's TRBD1 call for D was not verified on the DNA. TRBV21-1 is reported as a pseudogene. The CDR3 is 20 residues long. CDR3 bases: TGTGCCAGCAGGGAATCCGGGACAGGGGGCAACAGCTCCTATAATTCACCCCTCCACTTT. The encoded protein is CASRESGTGGNSSYNSPLHF.